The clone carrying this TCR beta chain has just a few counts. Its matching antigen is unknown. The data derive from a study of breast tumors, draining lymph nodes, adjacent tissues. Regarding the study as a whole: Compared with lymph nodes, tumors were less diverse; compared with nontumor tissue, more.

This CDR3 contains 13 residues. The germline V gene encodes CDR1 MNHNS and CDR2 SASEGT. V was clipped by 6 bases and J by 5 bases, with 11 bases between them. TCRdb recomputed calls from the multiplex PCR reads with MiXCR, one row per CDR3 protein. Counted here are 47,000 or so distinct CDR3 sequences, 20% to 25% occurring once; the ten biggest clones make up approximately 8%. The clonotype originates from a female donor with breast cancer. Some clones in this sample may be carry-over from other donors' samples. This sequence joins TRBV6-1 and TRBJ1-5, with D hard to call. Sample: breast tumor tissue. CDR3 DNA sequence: TGTGCCAGCAGGGTTGGGTGGGATCAGCCCCAGCATTTT. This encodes CASRVGWDQPQHF.